Below are 24 T cell receptor beta chains sequenced from a single sample in a study of T cells in localized non-small cell lung cancer. Using immunoSEQ multiplex PCR, the repertoire was profiled, and TCRdb retains in-frame clones only, with some absent. The table lists 2,500 or so clones, 25% to 40% of them singletons. Sample: lung tumor tissue, taken before any cancer treatment. The receptors originated from a female donor older than 55 with stage II lung adenocarcinoma.

This chain joins TRBV18 and TRBJ2-2; 7 nucleotides align to TRBD2. The germline CDR1 and CDR2 sequences are KGHSH and LQKENI. Unmatched junction bases numbered 11, after V lost 6 bases and J lost 1 base. CDR3 size: 17 residues. In DNA form, the CDR3 reads TGTGCCAGCTCCCCCCCTGCGGGAGAGGGGAACACCGGGGAGCTGTTTTTT. Translated: CASSPPAGEGNTGELFF. The full variable domain, rest sourced from reference TRBV18 and TRBJ2-2, is NAGVMQNPRHLVRRRGQEARLRCSPMKGHSHVYWYRQLPEEGLKFMVYLQKENIIDESGMPKERFSAEFPKEGPSILRIQQVVRGDSAAYFCASSPPAGEGNTGELFFGEGSRLTVL.

The V and J genes are TRBV6-1 and TRBJ1-1; D gene unclear. This CDR3 contains 13 residues. The germline CDR1 and CDR2 sequences are MNHNS and SASEGT. V lost 1 base, J lost 0 bases, and 3 bases lay in between. Here the CDR3 reads CASSEVLNTEAFF. As DNA, the CDR3 is TGTGCCAGCAGTGAAGTTTTGAACACTGAAGCTTTCTTT.

V gene TRBV28 combines with J gene TRBJ1-2, with 9 bases aligning to TRBD1. The ends lost 4 bases at V and 7 bases at J; junction bases unmatched: 13. Per the germline V gene, CDR1 is MDHEN and CDR2 is SYDVKM. This CDR3 is built from 16 residues. This CDR3 reads CASSSGQGKVIGGYTF. The CDR3 nucleotides are TGTGCCAGCAGTTCAGGACAGGGGAAAGTAATTGGTGGCTACACCTTC.

The rearrangement links TRBV19 to TRBJ2-2; 7 nucleotides line up with TRBD2. CDR3 length equals 15 residues. The germline V gene has CDR1 LNHDA and CDR2 SQIVND (reference sequence). J was trimmed by 3 bases and V by 2 bases; bases with no gene match: 3. The DNA for the CDR3 is TGTGCCAGTAGTATATCAGGGAGGGACACCGGGGAGCTGTTTTTT. Translation gives CASSISGRDTGELFF.

The J gene is TRBJ1-3, the V gene TRBV18; tentative D call: TRBD1 (6 bases). The V gene lost 1 base and the J gene lost 3 bases, with 13 bases spanning the gap. The CDR3 sequence is 16 residues long. The germline V gene has CDR1 KGHSH and CDR2 LQKENI. The CDR3 coding sequence is TGTGCCAGCTCACCACGTTCGGCAGGGGATGGAAACACCATATATTTT. This encodes CASSPRSAGDGNTIYF.

The chain uses TRBV19 and TRBJ2-1, with no clear D. The CDR3 loop spans 15 amino acids. The V and J ends lost 1 base and 0 bases respectively, with 7 bases between them. Germline assignment: CDR1 LNHDA and CDR2 SQIVND (reference sequence). DNA of the CDR3: TGTGCCAGTAGTATAGCAGAACGCTCCTACAATGAGCAGTTCTTC. Translated, it gives CASSIAERSYNEQFF.

The chain recombines TRBV4-1 with TRBJ1-6; 8 bases map to TRBD1. The CDR3 runs to 18 residues. The V and J ends lost 3 bases and 7 bases, in that order; junction bases with no gene match: 14. Germline CDR1 is MGHRA and CDR2 is YSYEKL. The CDR3 is CASSQARDRLGTNSPLHF. For the CDR3, the DNA is TGCGCCAGCAGCCAGGCCCGGGACAGGCTAGGAACCAATTCACCCCTCCACTTT.

This clone has a handful of counts. This sequence joins TRBV6-8 and TRBJ1-3; no firm D call. This CDR3 contains 15 residues. Trimming took 2 bases from V and 0 from J, leaving 8 bases between them. The germline V gene encodes CDR1 MNHGY and CDR2 SAAAGT. CDR3 DNA sequence: TGTGCCAGCAGTTACGGGCCTAGCTCTGGAAACACCATATATTTT. It encodes CASSYGPSSGNTIYF.

V is TRBV11-3 and J is TRBJ2-7; the match to TRBD2 covers 9 bases. This CDR3 region has 14 residues. CDR1 and CDR2 from the germline V gene are SGHNT and YENEEA. Losses at the gene ends were 7 bases for V and 7 bases for J; bases not matched to a gene: 11. The CDR3 nucleotides read TGTGCCAGCAACCCCAACCCGGGACTAGCAGAGCAGTACTTC. The encoded protein is CASNPNPGLAEQYF.

The V and J genes are TRBV28 and TRBJ1-2; D unclear. Deletions cut 5 bases from V and 8 bases from J, with 15 bases between. The germline gives CDR1 MDHEN, CDR2 SYDVKM. The CDR3 is made up of 13 amino acids. The CDR3 coding sequence is TGTGCCAGCAGTCCCCACCCCCTGCGGGGCTACACCTTC. Translation: CASSPHPLRGYTF.

The chain has TRBV18 and TRBJ2-1; no definite D call. The V end was cut by 1 base, the J end by 5 bases, with 9 bases between. Per the germline V gene, CDR1 is KGHSH and CDR2 is LQKENI. The CDR3 is 14 residues long. The CDR3 loop reads CASSPQGFDNEQFF. Here the CDR3 DNA reads TGTGCCAGCTCACCACAGGGTTTCGACAATGAGCAGTTCTTC. The variable domain in full, completed from reference TRBV18 and TRBJ2-1, reads NAGVMQNPRHLVRRRGQEARLRCSPMKGHSHVYWYRQLPEEGLKFMVYLQKENIIDESGMPKERFSAEFPKEGPSILRIQQVVRGDSAAYFCASSPQGFDNEQFFGPGTRLTVL.

CDR3 region: CASTLGQGASYGYTF. CDR3 coding DNA: TGTGCCAGCACCCTAGGACAGGGGGCTTCCTATGGCTACACCTTC. This chain connects TRBV6-8 to TRBJ1-2; 11 nucleotides line up with TRBD1. Trimming at V came to 7 bases and at J to 4 bases, leaving 8 bases not matched to a gene. CDR3 length equals 15 residues. CDR1 and CDR2 from the germline V gene are MNHGY and SAAAGT.

This clone occurred a few times. The rearrangement joins TRBV19 to TRBJ1-2, with TRBD1 identical over 7 bases. The CDR3 extends over 14 amino acids. Trimming at V came to 5 bases and at J to 7 bases, leaving 10 bases not matched to a gene. The germline V gene has CDR1 LNHDA and CDR2 SQIVND (reference sequence). CDR3 residues: CASSRDSGRGGYTF. CDR3 DNA: TGTGCCAGTAGTCGGGACAGCGGCAGAGGTGGCTACACCTTC.

This clone was counted between two and nine times. This chain connects TRBV19 to TRBJ1-5; a possible D gene is TRBD1 (6 bases). The CDR3 runs 15 residues. V was pared by 5 bases and J by 1 base, with 12 bases between. Germline values: CDR1 LNHDA, CDR2 SQIVND (reference sequence). The DNA of the CDR3 is TGTGCCAGTAGTTGGGCAGGGGAGAGCAATCAGCCCCAGCATTTT. Its translation: CASSWAGESNQPQHF.

This clone is labeled as medium-sized (0.01 to 0.1%). The rearrangement uses TRBV11-3 and TRBJ1-2; TRBD1 agrees at 7 bases. The germline V gene has CDR1 SGHNT and CDR2 YENEEA. V trimming: 2 bases; J trimming: 5 bases; junction bases outside the gene matches: 5. The CDR3 loop spans 14 amino acids. The CDR3 coding sequence is TGTGCCAGCAGCTTAAGGGGGCGAGGGTATGGCTACACCTTC. It specifies CASSLRGRGYGYTF.

This rearrangement joins TRBV18 to TRBJ2-7; TRBD1 might be the D (5 bases). This CDR3 comprises 12 residues. Germline loops: CDR1 KGHSH, CDR2 LQKENI. The V end was cut by 4 bases, the J end by 2 bases, with 6 bases between. The CDR3 nucleotides are TGTGCCAGCTCACAGGGGACCTACGAGCAGTACGTC. As protein: CASSQGTYEQYV.

The rearrangement uses TRBV18 and TRBJ1-6, with D perhaps TRBD1 (6 bases). V lost 2 bases and J lost 7, with 12 bases in between. This CDR3 has 15 residues. The germline V gene has CDR1 KGHSH and CDR2 LQKENI. As DNA, the CDR3 is TGTGCCAGCTCACCATCCGGGACAATAAATTCACCCCTCCACTTT. Encoded protein: CASSPSGTINSPLHF.

This clone turned up a few times. The chain has TRBV6-8 and TRBJ1-4; D is unresolved. From germline, CDR1 is MNHGY and CDR2 SAAAGT. CDR3 length: 14 amino acids. Trimming removed 0 bases at V and 4 bases at J, with 6 bases between. The CDR3 DNA follows: TGTGCCAGCAGTTACTCGGCAGATAATGAAAAACTGTTTTTT. Residues: CASSYSADNEKLFF.

This clone was picked up a small number of times. The chain employs TRBV11-3 and TRBJ1-2, with 7 positions matching TRBD1. The CDR3 totals 16 residues. The V and J ends lost 1 base and 4 bases, in that order; junction bases with no gene match: 9. Per the germline V gene, CDR1 is SGHNT and CDR2 is YENEEA. The CDR3 here is CASSLGGGGAGYGYTF. CDR3 coding DNA: TGTGCCAGCAGCTTAGGTGGAGGGGGCGCCGGCTATGGCTACACCTTC.

The chain employs TRBV6-8 and TRBJ1-2, with TRBD1 identical over 9 bases. The CDR3 length is 14 residues. Germline CDR1 is MNHGY and CDR2 is SAAAGT. V shed 5 bases and J 3 bases; nucleotides not matched to a gene: 4. CDR3: CASSQQGADYGYTF. The CDR3 DNA reads as TGTGCCAGCAGTCAACAGGGGGCTGACTATGGCTACACCTTC.

This clone is large within its sample. Mismatch with germline at one junction end may stem from a read error. This sequence joins TRBV6-8 and TRBJ2-2; 12 positions agree with TRBD2. The V gene's germline CDR1 is MNHGY and CDR2 SAAAGT. There are 14 residues in the CDR3. The CDR3 DNA is TGTGCCATCAGTGCTAGCGGGGGGGACAGGGAGCTGTTTTTT. It is translated as CAISASGGDRELFF.

In this sample, this clone is medium-sized. The chain links TRBV11-3 to TRBJ1-3, with TRBD1 matching over 8 bases. The V and J ends lost 4 bases and 4 bases, in that order; junction bases with no gene match: 9. Germline lookup yields CDR1 SGHNT and CDR2 YENEEA. The CDR3 is 16 amino acids. CDR3 in amino acids: CASSSGQGGRGNTIYF. CDR3 DNA sequence: TGTGCCAGCAGCTCCGGACAGGGAGGTAGAGGAAACACCATATATTTT.

CDR3 protein: CASSYSQNEQFF. CDR3 in DNA: TGTGCCAGCAGTTACTCACAGAATGAGCAGTTCTTC. V usage is TRBV6-8 and J usage is TRBJ2-1; D unresolved. V gave up 0 bases and J gave up 7 bases, with 4 bases separating them. This CDR3 is 12 amino acids long. Germline values: CDR1 MNHGY, CDR2 SAAAGT.

The V gene is TRBV6-8, the J gene TRBJ2-7; D perhaps matches TRBD1 (5 bases). CDR1 is MNHGY and CDR2 is SAAAGT in the germline V gene. The CDR3 consists of 12 residues. Deletions cut 4 bases from V and 3 bases from J, with 7 bases between. CDR3: CASSLDSYEQYV. The CDR3 DNA follows: TGTGCCAGCAGTTTAGACAGCTACGAGCAGTACGTC.